A selection of T cell receptor beta chains follows, all from one sample in a study of cytotoxic CD8 clonotypes in ibrutinib-treated CLL. Here immunoSEQ multiplex PCR was the method, and the copy in TCRdb shows in-frame clones only, minus some. The sample includes almost 45,000 clones, roughly three quarters of them seen just once. The starting material was PBMCs, obtained after 12 months of ibrutinib treatment. The source of these receptors is a human donor with chronic lymphocytic leukemia. The CDR3 runs from the conserved cysteine through the conserved F or W. D genes are given only for firm matches. Not all rows give a size; the values are once, few, many and, for expanded clones, a class.

clone size: few
V gene: TRBV6-6
D gene: -
J gene: TRBJ1-1
CDR3 protein: CASMIGVEAFF
CDR3 DNA: TGTGCCAGCATGATCGGGGTTGAAGCTTTCTTT

clone size: -
V gene: TRBV10-1
D gene: TRBD2
J gene: TRBJ2-7
CDR3 protein: CASSPGLAGYEQYF
CDR3 DNA: TGCGCCAGCAGTCCAGGACTAGCGGGCTACGAGCAGTACTTC

clone size: -
V gene: TRBV5-4
D gene: TRBD2
J gene: TRBJ2-5
CDR3 protein: CASSLAGLQETQYF
CDR3 DNA: TGTGCCAGCAGCTTAGCGGGGCTCCAAGAGACCCAGTACTTC

clone size: -
V gene: TRBV5-1
D gene: -
J gene: TRBJ2-3
CDR3 protein: CASSTGTSTSDTQYF
CDR3 DNA: TGCGCCAGCAGCACCGGGACGTCGACGTCTGATACGCAGTATTTT

clone size: -
V gene: TRBV29-1
D gene: -
J gene: TRBJ2-5
CDR3 protein: CSGSAVETQYF
CDR3 DNA: TGCAGCGGGTCGGCGGTAGAGACCCAGTACTTC

clone size: -
V gene: TRBV18
D gene: -
J gene: TRBJ2-7
CDR3 protein: CASSPGRGPLYEQYF
CDR3 DNA: TGTGCCAGCTCACCAGGTAGGGGTCCCCTATACGAGCAGTACTTC

clone size: medium-sized
V gene: TRBV4-1
D gene: -
J gene: TRBJ2-1
CDR3 protein: CASSRRGPYYEQFF
CDR3 DNA: TGCGCCAGCAGCCGCCGGGGGCCCTATTATGAGCAGTTCTTC

clone size: -
V gene: TRBV6-5
D gene: -
J gene: TRBJ2-7
CDR3 protein: CASSDRGGSYEQYF
CDR3 DNA: TGTGCCAGCAGTGACCGAGGAGGGTCCTACGAGCAGTACTTC

clone size: -
V gene: TRBV9
D gene: TRBD2
J gene: TRBJ2-1
CDR3 protein: CASSAGGRAGGEQFF
CDR3 DNA: TGTGCCAGCAGCGCCGGCGGGAGGGCCGGAGGTGAGCAGTTCTTC

clone size: -
V gene: TRBV27
D gene: -
J gene: TRBJ2-7
CDR3 protein: CASSLSGQSYEQYF
CDR3 DNA: TGTGCCAGCAGTTTATCGGGACAAAGCTACGAGCAGTACTTC